This T cell receptor (beta chain) appears in the sequencing data of a study of OX40 agonist ivuxolimab in advanced cancers. Overall study: Participants, 80% to 90% male, averaged approximately 56 years of age, ranging from about 20 to 80.

Details on this clone: Its antigen is currently unknown.

Method: immunoSEQ multiplex PCR; TCRdb's copy keeps in-frame clones and lacks some. The repertoire holds about 62,000 clones, 85% seen once, with 3.5% to 4% in the top ten. The study's findings and limits: The antigens recognized by the expanded peripheral T cells, that is their antigen specificity, were not determined.

V was shortened by 4 bases and J by 6 bases, with 16 bases between the two germline ends. This CDR3 has 14 residues. From germline, CDR1 is SGHDN and CDR2 FVKESK. The sample consisted of CD4+ or CD8+ T cells sorted from blood, taken in a trial of the OX40 agonist ivuxolimab. This sequence originates from an adult with an advanced solid tumor such as melanoma, head and neck, liver or kidney cancer. The chain is built from TRBV14 and TRBJ2-7; either TRBD1 or TRBD2 may supply D (6 bases each). The DNA of the CDR3 is TGTGCCAGCAGCCTCTACCCCGGGGGCGGCGAGCAGTACTTC. The encoded protein is CASSLYPGGGEQYF.